One and the same sample provided the 31 T cell receptor beta chains below, sequenced in a study of tumor-infiltrating lymphocytes in oesophageal squamous cell carcinoma listed by TCRdb under 2016. Library method: PCR. The data were produced on an Illumina HiSeq 2000. Using fastp at Q25 and MiXCR, TCRdb reprocessed the public reads and kept productive beta chains. Each entry is one CDR3 protein sequence, shown with its most common DNA and genes. The sample has about 16,000 distinct CDR3 sequences on record, 35% to 45% of them singletons. Around 32% of the sample lies in the top ten. What was sequenced was normal esophageal tissue next to the tumor. The receptors originated from a female donor with esophageal squamous cell carcinoma.

This clonotype was observed many times. The gene calls are TRBV19 and TRBJ2-1; TRBD1 or TRBD2 may be the D gene (5 bases each). CDR1 is LNHDA and CDR2 is SQIVND in the germline V gene (reference sequence). V was clipped by 2 bases and J by 5 bases, with 10 bases between them. CDR3 length: 14 residues. The CDR3 loop is CASSISGTNNEQFF. DNA for the CDR3: TGTGCCAGTAGTATAAGTGGGACGAACAATGAGCAGTTCTTC.

The chain recombines TRBV28 with TRBJ2-1; D not certain. Germline V gives CDR1 MDHEN, CDR2 SYDVKM. Trimming left V 7 bases short and J 9 bases short, with 16 bases between. The CDR3 spans 13 residues. CDR3 sequence: CASTFQQWTEQFF. DNA for the CDR3: TGTGCCAGCACTTTTCAACAGTGGACTGAGCAGTTCTTC.

Within the sample, this clonotype is medium-sized. CDR3 region: CASSLGSYEQYF. CDR3 nucleotide sequence: TGTGCCAGCAGTCTGGGATCCTACGAGCAGTACTTC. The V and J genes are TRBV11-3 and TRBJ2-7; D is undetermined. Trimming removed 6 bases from V and 1 base from J, with 7 bases in between. CDR3 length: 12 residues. Germline V gene sequence: CDR1 SGHNT, CDR2 YENEEA.

The CDR3 spells CASSWGTSGLNEQFF. CDR3 DNA: TGCGCCAGCAGCTGGGGGACTAGCGGGTTGAATGAGCAGTTCTTC. The chain couples TRBV5-1 to TRBJ2-7; 12 positions match TRBD2. The better agreement between TRBJ2-1 and the DNA end casts doubt on the J call. CDR3 length equals 15 residues. Germline V lookup: CDR1 SGHRS, CDR2 YFSETQ.

The chain is built from TRBV9 and TRBJ2-1; D is possibly TRBD2 (5 bases). The germline gives CDR1 SGDLS, CDR2 YYNGEE. The CDR3 extends over 15 amino acids. V lost 0 bases to trimming and J lost 1 base, with 8 bases between them. CDR3 sequence reads: CASSVDGESYNEQFF. CDR3 in DNA: TGTGCCAGCAGCGTAGACGGGGAGTCCTACAATGAGCAGTTCTTC.

The chain recombines TRBV12-3 or TRBV12-4 with TRBJ2-6; D may correspond to TRBD1 or TRBD2 (5 bases each). The CDR3 loop spans 17 amino acids. V was cut by 2 bases and J by 3 bases, with 14 bases left in between. The CDR3 nucleotides are TGTGCCAGCAGTTTACGGTTTGGGGGTAGTGGGGCCAACGTCCTGACTTTC. This translates into CASSLRFGGSGANVLTF.

The table lists this clonotype with many counts. V is TRBV5-5 and J is TRBJ2-4; the D gene is possibly TRBD2 (6 bases). Trimming shortened V by 5 bases and J by 0 bases, and 24 bases separated the two germline ends. This CDR3 has 19 residues. The germline V gene has CDR1 SGHKS and CDR2 YYEKEE (reference sequence). CDR3 in amino acids: CASSRISGDHTLAKNIQYF. In nucleotides, the CDR3 is TGTGCCAGCAGTCGGATTTCGGGAGACCATACACTAGCCAAAAACATTCAGTACTTC.

This clonotype was found once. V usage is TRBV6-2 or TRBV6-3 and J usage is TRBJ1-4; 7 bases align to TRBD1. The DNA matches TRBJ2-2 better at its end, which makes the J call doubtful. Germline values: CDR1 MNHEY, CDR2 SVGEGT. This CDR3 is 18 amino acids long. The CDR3 here is CASNTDRASLLNTGELFF. CDR3 coding DNA: TGTGCCAGCAATACCGACAGGGCCTCCCTATTGAACACCGGGGAGCTGTTTTTT.

This clonotype came up a few times. The chain couples TRBV6-8 to TRBJ2-7; 11 positions match TRBD2. Per germline, CDR1 MNHGY and CDR2 SAAAGT. J gave up 6 bases and V 7 bases, and 14 bases lay outside the gene matches. The CDR3 sequence is 16 residues long. The CDR3 loop reads CASTGRILAGAGEQYF. The CDR3 coding sequence is TGTGCCAGCACGGGGAGAATACTAGCGGGAGCTGGCGAGCAGTACTTC.

V gene TRBV7-2 combines with J gene TRBJ2-1; possible D gene TRBD2, 5 bases. The DNA matches TRBJ2-7 better at its end, which makes the J call doubtful. This CDR3 region has 14 residues. Looked up from germline, CDR1 is SGHTA and CDR2 is FQGNSA. The CDR3 reads CASRPGSSGYEQYF. The CDR3 DNA reads TGTGCCAGCAGGCCGGGGTCCAGCGGCTACGAGCAGTACTTC.

A remark on this clonotype: A read error may produce the germline difference seen at one junction end. The V gene is TRBV12-3 or TRBV12-4, the J gene TRBJ2-1; D may be TRBD1 (6 bases). The CDR3 totals 13 residues. The CDR3 coding sequence is TGTGCCAGCAACTCCTTTTTGACAGGTCCGGCGTACTTC. Protein: CASNSFLTGPAYF.

The chain has TRBV7-6 and TRBJ2-5; no reliable D call. Trimming removed 0 bases from V and 1 base from J, with 15 bases in between. CDR3 size: 17 residues. Germline V CDR1 and CDR2: SGHVS, FNYEAQ. This chain's CDR3 is CASSLAGQVAGQETQYF. In DNA, the CDR3 is TGTGCCAGCAGCTTAGCGGGCCAGGTGGCCGGCCAAGAGACCCAGTACTTC.

Points on this clonotype: A single base separates this from a much larger clone, so it may be a read error. The DNA is omitted, as the CDR3 cannot be located on it reliably, and the CDR3 follows TCRdb's listing. The chain has TRBV7-9 and TRBJ2-3; the table's D gene call, TRBD2, was not cross checked with the DNA. Germline CDR1 is SEHNR and CDR2 is FQNEAQ (reference sequence). The CDR3 adds up to 16 amino acids, both ends counted. The CDR3: CASSFGAGTNTGELYF.

Only a few counts were recorded for this clonotype. A much larger clone lies a single base off, so this may be a read error. This sequence joins TRBV6-2 or TRBV6-3 and TRBJ2-5; the match to TRBD2 covers 7 bases. The J call is in doubt because the DNA end fits TRBJ2-1 better. From germline, CDR1 is MNHEY and CDR2 SVGEGT. There are 11 residues in the CDR3. The CDR3 DNA reads TGTGCCAGCTTAGGGGACTACGAGCAGTTCTTC. As protein: CASLGDYEQFF.

J is TRBJ2-1 and V is TRBV7-2; a possible D gene is TRBD1 (5 bases). TRBJ2-7 explains the end of the DNA better; the J call may be wrong. This CDR3 spans 15 amino acids. Per germline, CDR1 SGHTA and CDR2 FQGNSA. CDR3 residues: CASSLDSGLIYEQYF. The CDR3 region has the DNA TGTGCCAGCAGCTTAGACTCAGGGCTTATCTACGAGCAGTACTTC.

This clonotype was seen a few times. The chain links TRBV6-1 to TRBJ1-4; D remains unclear. Germline values: CDR1 MNHNS, CDR2 SASEGT. The CDR3 length is 12 residues. V lost 3 bases and J lost 6, with 5 bases in between. CDR3 sequence (DNA): TGTGCCAGCAGTGACGGGGATGAAAAACTGTTTTTT. This translates into CASSDGDEKLFF.

This chain connects TRBV2 to TRBJ2-1; D call uncertain. V lost 5 bases, J lost 5 bases, and 7 bases lay in between. Germline-derived CDR1 and CDR2 are SNHLY and FYNNEI. This CDR3 is built from 12 residues. The CDR3 loop reads CASSYKHNEQFF. CDR3 DNA: TGTGCCAGCAGTTACAAACACAATGAGCAGTTCTTC.

This clonotype was detected only a few times. The CDR3 end shows no conserved phenylalanine or tryptophan, and so a read error is likely. The limits of the CDR3 on the DNA are not certain, so only TCRdb's listed CDR3 is given. The chain is built from TRBV11-2 and TRBJ2-7; the D call of TRBD1 is as the table states it, not checked on the DNA. Ends included, the CDR3 has 16 residues. Germline-derived CDR1 and CDR2 are SGHAT and FQNNGV. The CDR3 is CASSPGWTSYGYTFGS.

This clonotype is classed as medium-sized (0.01 to 0.1%). This chain uses TRBV6-6 with TRBJ2-1, with D tentatively TRBD2 (6 bases). With 0 bases removed from V and 0 bases from J, the gap between germline ends came to 15 bases. Germline V CDR1 and CDR2: MNHNY, SVGAGI (reference sequence). This CDR3 is built from 18 residues. The CDR3 DNA reads as TGTGCCAGCAGTTACTCGGGACGGGGGAGTAGCTCCTACAATGAGCAGTTCTTC. It specifies CASSYSGRGSSSYNEQFF.

Regarding this clonotype: Given a much more abundant clone one base away, this may be a read error. This sequence joins TRBV24-1 and TRBJ2-7, with TRBD1 as a possible D gene (6 bases). The germline V and J ends were trimmed by 0 bases and 7 bases, with 12 bases remaining between them. Germline CDR1 KGHDR, CDR2 SFDVKD. The CDR3 contains 14 residues. CDR3 DNA sequence: TGTGCCACCAGTGATTTGGGACAGTTTAATGAGCAGTACTTC. It specifies CATSDLGQFNEQYF.

V is TRBV27 and J is TRBJ2-4; no clear D. The DNA end is a closer match to TRBJ2-1, so the J assignment may be wrong. The CDR3 loop spans 13 amino acids. Germline loops: CDR1 MNHEY, CDR2 SMNVEV (reference sequence). The CDR3 reads CASSLQSSYEQFF. CDR3 in DNA: TGTGCCAGCAGTTTACAGAGCTCCTACGAGCAGTTCTTC.

The genes are TRBV6-9 and TRBJ2-3, with D possibly TRBD2 on 6 matching bases. The DNA end is more similar to TRBJ2-1, so the J call may be wrong. From germline, CDR1 is MNHGY and CDR2 SVAAGI. This CDR3 has 15 residues. CDR3 sequence: CASSYGGARYNEQFF. CDR3 coding DNA: TGTGCCAGCAGTTACGGCGGGGCCCGTTACAATGAGCAGTTCTTC.

This chain connects TRBV11-2 to TRBJ2-3; D is unresolved. The CDR3 totals 15 residues. Germline V CDR1 and CDR2: SGHAT, FQNNGV. V gave up 5 bases and J gave up 4 bases, with 16 bases separating them. Here the CDR3 DNA reads TGTGCCAGCAGCCCGATATTCATTAGCTCAGATACGCAGTATTTT. Translating it yields CASSPIFISSDTQYF. The full variable domain, in which reference TRBV11-2 and TRBJ2-3 provide the parts outside the CDR3, is EAGVAQSPRYKIIEKRQSVAFWCNPISGHATLYWYQQILGQGPKLLIQFQNNGVVDDSQLPKDRFSAERLKGVDSTLKIQPAKLEDSAVYLCASSPIFISSDTQYFGPGTRLTVL.

This clonotype was found many times. The chain carries TRBV5-1 and TRBJ2-7; D is perhaps TRBD2 (6 bases). The length of the CDR3 is 14 residues. V lost 2 bases to trimming and J lost 4 bases, with 13 bases between them. CDR1 is SGHRS, CDR2 YFSETQ, per germline. DNA of the CDR3: TGCGCCAGCAGCTTAACGACGGGAGAGTACGAGCAGTACTTC. This encodes CASSLTTGEYEQYF.

The CDR3 spells CATRKGTENNEQFF. CDR3 nucleotide sequence: TGTGCCACCCGAAAGGGGACGGAAAACAATGAGCAGTTCTTC. The chain couples TRBV28 to TRBJ2-1; the D gene could be TRBD1 or TRBD2 (5 bases each). Trimming left V 10 bases short and J 5 bases short, with 18 bases between. This CDR3 is built from 14 residues. CDR1 and CDR2 (germline): MDHEN, SYDVKM.

This clonotype was counted a single time. The chain is built from TRBV7-6 and TRBJ1-1; 8 bases are a match to TRBD1. Germline CDR1 is SGHVS and CDR2 is FNYEAQ. The length of the CDR3 is 15 residues. The CDR3 DNA sequence: TGTGCTAGCTTCCGACAGGGGCTCGCTGAGGGGGAAGCTTTCTTT. It specifies CASFRQGLAEGEAFF.

The chain links TRBV6-1 to TRBJ2-1, with TRBD2 matching over 8 bases. The J call is doubtful: the DNA matches TRBJ2-7 better. The CDR3 totals 17 residues. Germline assignment: CDR1 MNHNS and CDR2 SASEGT. The CDR3 region is CASSSDSGNPHYGEQYF. CDR3 in DNA: TGTGCCAGCAGTTCCGATAGCGGGAACCCCCACTACGGCGAGCAGTACTTC.

This clonotype is categorized as medium-sized. CDR3 sequence reads: CASAGSSAQPQHF. CDR3 sequence (DNA): TGTGCCAGCGCGGGTTCGTCGGCTCAGCCCCAGCATTTT. The chain joins TRBV28 to TRBJ1-5; D unclear. This CDR3 spans 13 amino acids. Trimming removed 8 bases from V and 6 bases from J, with 14 bases in between. CDR1 and CDR2 from the germline V gene are MDHEN and SYDVKM.

This clonotype was counted once. The chain recombines TRBV6-2 or TRBV6-3 with TRBJ2-6; tentative D call: TRBD1 (6 bases). This CDR3 has 17 residues. The germline V and J ends were trimmed by 2 bases and 3 bases, with 14 bases remaining between them. Germline V CDR1 and CDR2: MNHEY, SVGEGT. DNA for the CDR3: TGTGCCAGCAGTTACCGAACCACAGGGCGTGGGGCCAACGTCCTGACTTTC. It encodes CASSYRTTGRGANVLTF.

The rearrangement joins TRBV7-6 to TRBJ2-3; D call uncertain. Trimming shortened V by 2 bases and J by 7 bases, and 7 bases separated the two germline ends. The V gene's germline CDR1 is SGHVS and CDR2 FNYEAQ. The CDR3 covers 12 residues. This chain's CDR3 is CASSLPLNTQYF. The CDR3 nucleotides read TGTGCCAGCAGCTTACCGCTGAATACGCAGTATTTT.

CDR3 loop: CASSPGTGLGNTEAFF. The CDR3 nucleotides are TGTGCCAGCAGCCCAGGGACAGGCCTGGGGAACACTGAAGCTTTCTTT. This chain uses TRBV7-2 with TRBJ1-1; TRBD1 agrees at 8 bases. This CDR3 has 16 residues. With V trimmed by 5 bases and J by 1 base, 9 bases remained unmatched. The germline gives CDR1 SGHTA, CDR2 FQGNSA.